This T cell receptor beta chain was found in a study of identical twins. TCRdb analysed the 5' RACE reads with MiXCR anew, one entry per CDR3 protein. The sample lists about 730,000 distinct CDR3 sequences, approximately 22% occurring once. This clonotype showed up just a few times. The V end was cut by 1 base, the J end by 0 bases, with 7 bases between. Germline lookup yields CDR1 LNHDA and CDR2 SQIVND (reference sequence). This CDR3 spans 15 amino acids. These data also featured in a second study, about T cells expressing NK-cell markers.

Source material: PBMCs. The receptor was isolated from a woman in her late teens or twenties in good health. The V call is TRBV19, the J call TRBJ1-5; D is unclear. This chain's CDR3 is CASSIGLYSNQPQHF. The CDR3 coding sequence is TGTGCCAGTAGTATAGGATTGTATAGCAATCAGCCCCAGCATTTT.